These 12 T cell receptor beta chains originate from one sample sequenced in a study of shared clonotypes between healthy human individuals. Clones were read by immunoSEQ multiplex PCR, and TCRdb kept only the in-frame ones, dropping some. The table lists about 1,500,000 clones, roughly 97% of them singletons. Sequences were obtained from naive CD4+ T cells sorted from blood. This sample's subset: CD45RA+ positively selected. These receptors all come from a man between 25 and 39 years old in good health.

This chain links TRBV27 with TRBJ1-5; TRBD1 is a possible D gene (5 bases). This CDR3 region has 15 residues. Germline values: CDR1 MNHEY, CDR2 SMNVEV (reference sequence). V was cut by 1 base and J by 7 bases, with 14 bases left in between. CDR3 in DNA: TGTGCCAGCAGTTTATTTGCAACAGGAGAACAGCCCCAGCATTTT. Its protein is CASSLFATGEQPQHF.

The chain employs TRBV27 and TRBJ2-1; D is undetermined. The V end lost 3 bases, the J end lost 6 bases, and 15 bases lay between the germline ends. Germline CDR1 reads MNHEY; CDR2 reads SMNVEV (reference sequence). The CDR3 totals 15 residues. This chain's CDR3 is CASSFLVLGRNEQFF. CDR3 coding DNA: TGTGCCAGCAGTTTCCTAGTACTTGGGCGCAATGAGCAGTTCTTC.

The chain employs TRBV15 and TRBJ2-3; tentatively, D is TRBD2 (5 bases). The CDR3 consists of 18 residues. The V gene's germline CDR1 is LNHNV and CDR2 YYDKDF (reference sequence). V was clipped by 0 bases and J by 4 bases, with 20 bases between them. CDR3 nucleotide sequence: TGTGCCACCAGCAGAGATTATAGGCCAACTAGTTTTCCAGATACGCAGTATTTT. Amino acids: CATSRDYRPTSFPDTQYF.

The chain carries TRBV4-1 and TRBJ2-7, with 8 bases that match TRBD1. The J segment lost 7 bases and the V segment lost 1 base, leaving 12 bases of the junction unmatched. The CDR3 is 16 residues long. In germline, CDR1 is MGHRA, CDR2 YSYEKL. The CDR3 reads CASSQGGAGGLSEQYF. CDR3 coding DNA: TGCGCCAGCAGCCAAGGAGGGGCAGGGGGCCTGAGTGAGCAGTACTTC.

The chain joins TRBV2 to TRBJ1-2; maybe TRBD1 (6 bases). V was shortened by 3 bases and J by 8 bases, with 10 bases between the two germline ends. Per the germline V gene, CDR1 is SNHLY and CDR2 is FYNNEI. The length of the CDR3 is 12 residues. Here the CDR3 reads CASSDTGFGYTF. The CDR3 DNA reads TGTGCCAGCAGTGATACAGGGTTCGGCTACACCTTC.

V is TRBV11-2 and J is TRBJ2-3, with 8 bases identical to TRBD2. The CDR3 runs to 16 residues. Germline loops: CDR1 SGHAT, CDR2 FQNNGV. Losses at the gene ends were 1 base for V and 2 bases for J; bases not matched to a gene: 5. The CDR3: CASSLGGSGNTDTQYF. The CDR3 nucleotides are TGTGCCAGCAGCTTAGGGGGTAGCGGGAACACAGATACGCAGTATTTT.

The CDR3 coding sequence is TGCAGCGTGGAGGACTACGAAAACCTCAATGAGCAGTTCTTC. It yields the protein CSVEDYENLNEQFF. This chain joins TRBV29-1 and TRBJ2-1, with D tentatively TRBD2 (6 bases). This CDR3 comprises 14 residues. Trimming left V 6 bases short and J 6 bases short, with 18 bases between. Germline CDR1 is SQVTM and CDR2 is ANQGSEA.

The chain links TRBV14 to TRBJ2-5; D is ambiguous. Looked up from germline, CDR1 is SGHDN and CDR2 is FVKESK. V gave up 2 bases and J gave up 0 bases, with 10 bases separating them. CDR3 length equals 15 residues. CDR3 in amino acids: CASSQLDWYQETQYF. In nucleotides, the CDR3 is TGTGCCAGCAGCCAACTAGACTGGTACCAAGAGACCCAGTACTTC.

The V gene is TRBV5-6, the J gene TRBJ2-3; 11 positions agree with TRBD1. Germline CDR1 reads SGHDT; CDR2 reads YYEEEE. The CDR3 runs 15 residues. V dropped 4 bases and J dropped 4; count of bases not matched to a gene: 5. The CDR3 spells CASSLRDRGADTQYF. The CDR3 region has the DNA TGTGCCAGCAGCCTCCGGGACAGGGGGGCAGATACGCAGTATTTT.

As to this clone: Different DNA sequences within this sample yield the same CDR3. V and J are TRBV7-2 and TRBJ2-7; 9 nucleotides align to TRBD1. The V gene end was trimmed by 3 bases and the J gene end by 2 bases; junction bases not matched to a gene: 2. CDR1 SGHTA and CDR2 FQGNSA come from the germline V gene. The length of the CDR3 is 14 residues. CDR3 in DNA: TGTGCCAGCAGCTTGGGACAGGGAACCTACGAGCAGTACTTC. As protein: CASSLGQGTYEQYF.

This chain connects TRBV7-8 to TRBJ2-5, with D maybe TRBD2 (6 bases). Trimming removed 4 bases from V and 2 bases from J, with 11 bases in between. This CDR3 spans 14 amino acids. Per germline, CDR1 SGHVS and CDR2 FQNEAQ. The CDR3 is CASSYGGDQETQYF. The CDR3 region has the DNA TGTGCCAGCAGCTACGGCGGGGATCAAGAGACCCAGTACTTC.

Only one count was recorded for this clone. The rearrangement links TRBV25-1 to TRBJ1-2; 12 bases fit TRBD1. The germline V gene has CDR1 MGHDK and CDR2 SYGVNS. V lost 1 base and J lost 8; bases outside the gene matches: 11. The CDR3 is made up of 17 amino acids. This CDR3 reads CASSESGTGGAGAGYTF. The CDR3 DNA follows: TGTGCCAGCAGTGAATCCGGGACAGGGGGCGCGGGAGCCGGCTACACCTTC.